This T cell receptor beta chain was captured in a study of blood T cell repertoires in COVID-19. Overall study: Sources were T cells, B-cell-depleted T cells, or PBMCs; the material itself was cDNA or gDNA.

Each participant's cohort was designated according to participant-reported clinical history. Authors' data handling: Nucleated cell number was recorded as an estimate derived from reference gene primer amplification. Using immunoSEQ multiplex PCR, the repertoire was profiled, and TCRdb retains in-frame clones only, with some absent. For V, J and clone size, that table is used; D and trimming come from the DNA. The sample consists of approximately 65,000 clones, about 82% of them appearing once. The CDR3 runs 15 residues. J lost 1 base, V lost 7 bases, and 7 bases had no gene match. The germline V gene encodes CDR1 LNHDA and CDR2 SQIVND (reference sequence).

The J gene is TRBJ2-3, the V gene TRBV19, with TRBD2 identical over 8 bases. This TCR came from a woman aged 40 to 50 with acute COVID-19. Sequenced input: PBMCs or T cells enriched from blood (not recorded which). CDR3 loop: CASTREGARTDTQYF. DNA of the CDR3: TGTGCCAGTACCCGGGAGGGTGCCCGCACAGATACGCAGTATTTT.